A single sample gave rise to the 28 T cell receptor beta chains below, sequenced in a study of vaccination effects on CD4 cells after COVID-19. With the ViraFEST assay, the study expanded antigen-specific CD4+ T cells using viral peptide pools, then sequenced them. CD4+ T cells were isolated after around ten days of culture. Either the mRNA-1273 or the BNT162b2 vaccine was given to participants as two doses. Only in-frame clones appear in the TCRdb table, and some are missing; sequencing was by immunoSEQ multiplex PCR. The table shows 65,000 to 75,000 clones, with around 70% occurring only once. No antigen is known for these receptors. The input for sequencing was CD4+ T cells from PBMCs cultured with HCoV-229E spike peptides, taken after COVID-19 vaccination. The receptors derive from a human donor who received a COVID-19 vaccine.

The J gene is TRBJ1-4, the V gene TRBV9, with 8 bases identical to TRBD1. V was pared by 3 bases and J by 7 bases, with 5 bases of the junction left unmatched. Per the germline V gene, CDR1 is SGDLS and CDR2 is YYNGEE. CDR3 size: 14 residues. The CDR3, as DNA: TGTGCCAGCAGCGGTCAGGGGGCAGGTGAAAAACTGTTTTTT. Protein product: CASSGQGAGEKLFF. The whole variable domain, filled in from reference TRBV9 and TRBJ1-4, reads DSGVTQTPKHLITATGQRVTLRCSPRSGDLSVYWYQQSLDQGLQFLIQYYNGEERAKGNILERFSAQQFPDLHSELNLSSLELGDSALYFCASSGQGAGEKLFFGSGTQLSVL.

The chain is built from TRBV19 and TRBJ1-6; no reliable D call. The germline V gene has CDR1 LNHDA and CDR2 SQIVND (reference sequence). This CDR3 is 15 amino acids long. The germline V and J ends were trimmed by 5 bases and 10 bases, with 18 bases remaining between them. The chain's CDR3 is CASSAREGVRSPLHF. As DNA, the CDR3 is TGTGCCAGTAGTGCCCGGGAGGGCGTTAGGTCACCCCTCCACTTT.

The V call is TRBV11-2, the J call TRBJ1-5; D is perhaps TRBD1 (5 bases). V shed 0 bases and J shed 9 bases, with 12 bases lying between them. This CDR3 spans 14 amino acids. Germline V gives CDR1 SGHAT, CDR2 FQNNGV. Written as DNA, the CDR3 is TGTGCCAGCAGCTTAGACCAGGGATGGACGCCCCAGCATTTT. Its translation: CASSLDQGWTPQHF.

This clone was detected a few times. V usage is TRBV11-2 and J usage is TRBJ1-1; D uncertain. The CDR3 runs to 13 residues. The V and J ends lost 2 bases and 1 base respectively, with 5 bases between them. Germline CDR1 SGHAT, CDR2 FQNNGV. CDR3 amino acids: CASSLMRNTEAFF. The DNA of the CDR3 is TGTGCCAGCAGCTTAATGAGGAACACTGAAGCTTTCTTT.

This chain links TRBV5-1 with TRBJ2-5; D tentatively reads TRBD1 or TRBD2 (6 bases each). Germline values: CDR1 SGHRS, CDR2 YFSETQ. The CDR3 is 17 amino acids. Trimming cost V 2 bases and J 6 bases, with 23 bases left between them. CDR3 sequence reads: CASSLIPPGGQVKTQYF. CDR3 DNA: TGCGCCAGCAGCTTAATCCCCCCCGGGGGCCAAGTGAAGACCCAGTACTTC.

The CDR3 spells CASSLLGRDYTEAFF. Written as DNA, the CDR3 is TGTGCCAGCAGCTTACTCGGCAGGGATTACACTGAAGCTTTCTTT. The rearrangement joins TRBV7-3 to TRBJ1-1; D is perhaps TRBD1 (5 bases). The CDR3 runs to 15 residues. Looked up from germline, CDR1 is SGHTA and CDR2 is FQGTGA. Trimming took off 2 bases at V and 3 bases at J, with 13 bases between the two ends.

This clone was seen only a few times. The chain has TRBV6-4 and TRBJ1-2; D unresolved. The CDR3 length is 14 residues. V was shortened by 0 bases and J by 8 bases, with 13 bases between the two germline ends. Germline V gene lookup returns CDR1 MRHNA and CDR2 SNTAGT. The CDR3 bases are TGTGCCAGCAGTGACTCTCGGTGGGTAGGAGGCTACACCTTC. Its translation: CASSDSRWVGGYTF.

J is TRBJ2-5 and V is TRBV3-1 (or the pseudogene TRBV3-2); a weak D match, TRBD2 (6 bases). The CDR3 spans 14 residues. V was shortened by 1 base and J by 3 bases, with 9 bases between the two germline ends. Germline V gene data show CDR1 as LGHDT and CDR2 as YNNKEL (reference sequence). Here the CDR3 DNA reads TGTGCCAGCAGCCAAGTGGGCGGGAAAGAGACCCAGTACTTC. The encoded protein is CASSQVGGKETQYF.

The genes are TRBV5-8 and TRBJ2-5; 10 bases match TRBD2. The V segment lost 4 bases and the J segment 7 bases; nucleotides outside the gene matches: 13. The CDR3 has 16 amino acids. The germline gives CDR1 SGHTS, CDR2 YDEGEE. The CDR3 protein is CASSHGLAVNSGTQYF. In nucleotides, the CDR3 is TGTGCCAGCAGCCATGGACTAGCGGTGAACTCGGGGACCCAGTACTTC. Together with reference TRBV5-8 and TRBJ2-5, the CDR3 gives the full variable domain: EAGVTQSPTHLIKTRGQQATLRCSPISGHTSVYWYQQALGLGLQFLLWYDEGEERNRGNFPPRFSGRQFPNYSSELNVNALELEDSALYLCASSHGLAVNSGTQYFGPGTRLLVL.

The chain recombines TRBV24-1 with TRBJ2-3; 8 bases line up with TRBD1. Trimming at V came to 12 bases and at J to 6 bases, leaving 10 bases not matched to a gene. The germline CDR1 and CDR2 sequences are KGHDR and SFDVKD. The CDR3 runs to 13 residues. This chain's CDR3 is CASGQGARDTQYF. In DNA, the CDR3 is TGTGCCTCGGGGCAGGGGGCTAGGGATACGCAGTATTTT.

This rearrangement joins TRBV5-1 to TRBJ2-5; either TRBD1 or TRBD2 may fit D (5 bases each). Trimming cost V 7 bases and J 3 bases, with 19 bases left between them. The V gene's germline CDR1 is SGHRS and CDR2 YFSETQ. This CDR3 has 15 amino acids. CDR3 in DNA: TGCGCCAGCCGTGAAGAGGGACGGGGCGAAGAGACCCAGTACTTC. It encodes CASREEGRGEETQYF.

Only a few counts were recorded for this clone. The chain has TRBV4-1 and TRBJ1-4; a possible D gene is TRBD1 (6 bases). This CDR3 is built from 12 residues. V lost 1 base, J lost 16 bases, and 13 bases lay in between. The V gene's germline CDR1 is MGHRA and CDR2 YSYEKL. CDR3 amino acids: CASSQGLGQQFF. The CDR3 DNA reads TGCGCCAGCAGCCAAGGATTGGGACAACAGTTTTTT.

This chain uses TRBV5-6 with TRBJ1-5; D may be TRBD1 (5 bases). Germline CDR1 reads SGHDT; CDR2 reads YYEEEE. The CDR3 contains 17 residues. Trimming pared 0 bases from V and 5 bases from J, leaving 18 bases between. The CDR3 nucleotides read TGTGCCAGCAGCTTGGCCCTGGATGGGACGGGGGATCAGCCCCAGCATTTT. As protein: CASSLALDGTGDQPQHF.

In this sample, this clone turned up once. V and J are TRBV30 and TRBJ1-4, with TRBD1 identical over 9 bases. V lost 3 bases, J lost 5 bases, and 7 bases stayed unmatched. The CDR3 is 15 amino acids. The germline CDR1 and CDR2 sequences are GTSNPN and SVGIG (reference sequence). In DNA form, the CDR3 reads TGTGCCTGGAGGCCAATCGGGACAGGGAATGAAAAACTGTTTTTT. It codes for CAWRPIGTGNEKLFF. Supplemented by reference TRBV30 and TRBJ1-4, the full variable domain reads SQTIHQWPATLVQPVGSPLSLECTVEGTSNPNLYWYRQAAGRGLQLLFYSVGIGQISSEVPQNLSASRPQDRQFILSSKKLLLSDSGFYLCAWRPIGTGNEKLFFGSGTQLSVL.

The chain uses TRBV4-3 and TRBJ2-2, with TRBD1 matching 7 bases. Trimming at V came to 1 base and at J to 2 bases, leaving 7 bases not matched to a gene. The CDR3 runs 17 residues. Germline V CDR1 and CDR2: LGHNA, YSLEER. The CDR3 coding sequence is TGCGCCAGCAGCCAAGTTGACAGGGTATTAAACACCGGGGAGCTGTTTTTT. Encoded protein: CASSQVDRVLNTGELFF.

CDR3: CASSQGGIYGYTF. CDR3 nucleotides: TGTGCCAGCAGCCAAGGAGGGATCTATGGCTACACCTTC. V usage is TRBV3-1 (or the pseudogene TRBV3-2) and J usage is TRBJ1-2; no clear D gene. CDR3 length equals 13 residues. V dropped 1 base and J dropped 4 bases, with 7 bases sitting between them. Germline values: CDR1 LGHDT, CDR2 YNNKEL (reference sequence).

This clone occurred once. The V gene is TRBV2, the J gene TRBJ2-4; perhaps TRBD1 as D (5 bases). The germline V and J ends were trimmed by 8 bases and 9 bases, with 17 bases remaining between them. This CDR3 is built from 13 residues. CDR1 is SNHLY and CDR2 is FYNNEI in the germline V gene. The CDR3 region has the DNA TGTGCCAGCCGAAGGGATGGTAGGGGCATTCAGTACTTC. Protein product: CASRRDGRGIQYF.

The rearrangement uses TRBV3-1 (or the pseudogene TRBV3-2) and TRBJ2-4; D is possibly TRBD2 (6 bases). This CDR3 spans 15 amino acids. Trimming pared 0 bases from V and 6 bases from J, leaving 12 bases between. CDR1 and CDR2 from the germline V gene are LGHDT and YNNKEL (reference sequence). CDR3 coding DNA: TGTGCCAGCAGCCAAGATGGGGGGAAAGTAAACATTCAGTACTTC. Translating gives CASSQDGGKVNIQYF.

This clone appeared a few times. The CDR3 nucleotides read TGTGCCAGCAGTGAATGGTGGGACAGAGGGGGCTACACCTTC. Amino acids: CASSEWWDRGGYTF. This chain uses TRBV2 with TRBJ1-2, with TRBD1 identical over 7 bases. Unmatched junction bases numbered 8, after V lost 2 bases and J lost 8 bases. Germline-derived CDR1 and CDR2 are SNHLY and FYNNEI. The CDR3 totals 14 residues.

This clone was seen more than once but under ten times. V usage is TRBV29-1 and J usage is TRBJ2-1; 12 bases map to TRBD1. Per the germline V gene, CDR1 is SQVTM and CDR2 is ANQGSEA. Losses at the gene ends were 7 bases for V and 7 bases for J; bases not matched to a gene: 5. The CDR3 length is 13 residues. The CDR3 loop is CSAEGQGANEQFF. The CDR3 bases are TGCAGCGCTGAGGGACAGGGGGCGAATGAGCAGTTCTTC.

For the CDR3, the DNA is TGTGCCAGCAGCTTCGAGGGGACCGGTAAATACAATGAGCAGTTCTTC. Translated: CASSFEGTGKYNEQFF. This rearrangement joins TRBV7-2 to TRBJ2-1; perhaps D is TRBD1 or TRBD2 (5 bases each). The CDR3 sequence is 16 residues long. The V end lost 3 bases, the J end lost 4 bases, and 16 bases lay between the germline ends. From germline, CDR1 is SGHTA and CDR2 FQGNSA.

This rearrangement joins TRBV29-1 to TRBJ2-2, with D maybe TRBD2 (7 bases). The CDR3 has 15 amino acids. CDR1 and CDR2 (germline): SQVTM, ANQGSEA. V was clipped by 7 bases and J by 5 bases, with 20 bases between them. The CDR3: CSAMKGGVYTGELFF. In DNA form, the CDR3 reads TGCAGCGCCATGAAAGGGGGGGTTTATACCGGGGAGCTGTTTTTT.

The V gene is TRBV7-8, the J gene TRBJ2-3; 11 bases line up with TRBD2. V was clipped by 2 bases and J by 6 bases; unmatched bases: 4. This CDR3 spans 15 amino acids. Germline assignment: CDR1 SGHVS and CDR2 FQNEAQ. The CDR3 DNA sequence: TGTGCCAGCAGCTTATTGTGGACTAGCGGGGATACGCAGTATTTT. This encodes CASSLLWTSGDTQYF.

This chain links TRBV9 with TRBJ1-6; D gene ambiguous. The germline V and J ends were trimmed by 0 bases and 7 bases, with 8 bases remaining between them. Germline values: CDR1 SGDLS, CDR2 YYNGEE. The CDR3 has 14 residues. CDR3 protein: CASSVVAENSPLHF. CDR3 coding DNA: TGTGCCAGCAGCGTAGTTGCGGAAAATTCACCCCTCCACTTT.

V and J are TRBV19 and TRBJ2-1; D is ambiguous. Deletions cut 2 bases from V and 8 bases from J, with 4 bases between. The CDR3 runs 11 residues. The germline V gene encodes CDR1 LNHDA and CDR2 SQIVND (reference sequence). This CDR3 reads CASSIFDEQFF. As DNA, the CDR3 is TGTGCCAGTAGTATATTCGATGAGCAGTTCTTC.

The V and J genes are TRBV5-5 and TRBJ2-5; D gene unclear. The CDR3 is made up of 16 amino acids. Trimming cost V 2 bases and J 1 base, with 15 bases left between them. Germline CDR1 is SGHKS and CDR2 is YYEKEE (reference sequence). The CDR3 is CASSFTPRTTQETQYF. The DNA of the CDR3 is TGTGCCAGCAGCTTTACGCCCAGGACGACCCAAGAGACCCAGTACTTC.

V is TRBV30 and J is TRBJ1-5, with TRBD1 matching 7 bases. This CDR3 contains 15 residues. Trimming took 0 bases from V and 3 from J; bases not matched to a gene: 5. CDR1 is GTSNPN and CDR2 is SVGIG in the germline V gene (reference sequence). This CDR3 reads CAWSVQGLPNQPQHF. The DNA of the CDR3 is TGTGCCTGGAGTGTACAGGGGCTCCCCAATCAGCCCCAGCATTTT.

This chain uses TRBV24-1 with TRBJ1-1; maybe TRBD1 (6 bases). The CDR3 has 15 amino acids. V was pared by 10 bases and J by 1 base, with 18 bases between. Per germline, CDR1 KGHDR and CDR2 SFDVKD. CDR3 sequence (DNA): TGTGCCACGGGCGCGGGGGGCACCGGGAACACTGAAGCTTTCTTT. As protein: CATGAGGTGNTEAFF.